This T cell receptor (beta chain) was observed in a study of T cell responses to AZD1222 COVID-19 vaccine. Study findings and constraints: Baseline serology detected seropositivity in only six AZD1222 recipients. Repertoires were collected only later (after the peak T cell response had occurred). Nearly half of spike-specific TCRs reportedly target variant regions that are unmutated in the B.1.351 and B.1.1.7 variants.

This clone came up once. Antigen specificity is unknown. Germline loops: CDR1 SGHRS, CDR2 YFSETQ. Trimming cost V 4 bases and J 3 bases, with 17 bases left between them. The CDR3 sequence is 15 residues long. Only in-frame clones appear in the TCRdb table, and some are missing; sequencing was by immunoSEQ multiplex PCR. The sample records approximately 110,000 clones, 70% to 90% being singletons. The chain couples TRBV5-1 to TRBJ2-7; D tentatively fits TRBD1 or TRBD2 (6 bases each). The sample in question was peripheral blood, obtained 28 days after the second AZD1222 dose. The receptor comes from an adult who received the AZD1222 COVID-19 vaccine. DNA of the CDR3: TGCGCCAGCAGCCTAGGGGGAGGCGCCGACTACGAGCAGTACTTC. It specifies CASSLGGGADYEQYF. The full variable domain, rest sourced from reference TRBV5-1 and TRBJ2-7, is KAGVTQTPRYLIKTRGQQVTLSCSPISGHRSVSWYQQTPGQGLQFLFEYFSETQRNKGNFPGRFSGRQFSNSRSEMNVSTLELGDSALYLCASSLGGGADYEQYFGPGTRLTVT.